A single sample is the source of the 29 T cell receptor beta chains below, sequenced in a study of blood T cell repertoires in COVID-19. TCRdb's table, derived via immunoSEQ multiplex PCR, lists solely in-frame clones and lacks some. The top ten hold 2% to 2.5% of the sample, which has 310,000 or so clones, roughly 92% seen once. What was sequenced was peripheral blood. The receptors derive from a woman aged 25 to 39 with COVID-19, enrolled during active disease.

The rearrangement uses TRBV5-4 and TRBJ1-1; maybe TRBD1 (5 bases). Per germline, CDR1 SGHNT and CDR2 YYREEE (reference sequence). The CDR3 runs 15 residues. Trimming cost V 4 bases and J 0 bases, with 13 bases left between them. The CDR3 nucleotides read TGTGCCAGCAGCCCGGCGGCGGGGGTGAACACTGAAGCTTTCTTT. This gives the protein CASSPAAGVNTEAFF.

This chain uses TRBV3-1 (or the pseudogene TRBV3-2) with TRBJ1-5; TRBD1 aligns across 8 bases. CDR3 length equals 13 residues. The ends lost 8 bases at V and 2 bases at J; junction bases unmatched: 2. CDR1 and CDR2 (germline): LGHDT, YNNKEL (reference sequence). CDR3 coding DNA: TGTGCCAGCGCGGACAGGGGCAATCAGCCCCAGCATTTT. Translating gives CASADRGNQPQHF.

The rearrangement joins TRBV6-1 to TRBJ2-2; 14 bases line up with TRBD2. After removal of 3 bases from V and 2 bases from J, the junction contained 8 bases not matched to a gene. Germline CDR1 and CDR2: MNHNS and SASEGT. The CDR3 runs to 19 residues. CDR3 in DNA: TGTGCCAGCAGTGATCGACTAGCGGGAGGGCCGCGAAACACCGGGGAGCTGTTTTTT. As protein: CASSDRLAGGPRNTGELFF.

The CDR3 DNA reads as TGTGCCAGTAGTAAAAATCGGGGACAGGTGAACACTGAAGCTTTCTTT. It codes for CASSKNRGQVNTEAFF. The chain links TRBV19 to TRBJ1-1, with TRBD1 identical over 8 bases. The CDR3 has 16 residues. Germline values: CDR1 LNHDA, CDR2 SQIVND (reference sequence). V lost 4 bases and J lost 0; bases outside the gene matches: 7. The full variable domain, its missing parts supplied by reference TRBV19 and TRBJ1-1, is DGGITQSPKYLFRKEGQNVTLSCEQNLNHDAMYWYRQDPGQGLRLIYYSQIVNDFQKGDIAEGYSVSREKKESFPLTVTSAQKNPTAFYLCASSKNRGQVNTEAFFGQGTRLTVV.

This clone has a handful of counts. The J gene is TRBJ2-7, the V gene TRBV6-5, with 7 bases matching TRBD1. Germline trimming cut 7 bases from V and 5 bases from J; bases unmatched to any gene: 8. CDR1 and CDR2 (germline): MNHEY, SVGAGI. This CDR3 has 13 residues. The DNA of the CDR3 is TGTGCCAGCACTGTAGACAGGGCCCACGAGCAGTACTTC. Amino acids: CASTVDRAHEQYF.

The V and J genes are TRBV12-5 and TRBJ2-5; D not resolved. The CDR3 loop spans 15 amino acids. Trimming removed 7 bases from V and 2 bases from J, with 17 bases in between. CDR1 and CDR2 (germline): LGHNT, FRNRAP. CDR3 loop: CASADPLGAQETQYF. The CDR3 bases are TGTGCTAGTGCCGATCCCCTAGGCGCACAAGAGACCCAGTACTTC.

The V gene is TRBV14, the J gene TRBJ1-6; possibly TRBD1 for D (5 bases). CDR1 and CDR2 (germline): SGHDN, FVKESK. The CDR3 consists of 13 residues. The V gene lost 1 base and the J gene lost 13 bases, with 11 bases spanning the gap. CDR3 bases: TGTGCCAGCAGCCAAGGGACGGACATGCCCCTCCACTTT. It encodes CASSQGTDMPLHF.

CDR3 protein: CASSTRTSGSYEQYF. CDR3 DNA sequence: TGTGCCAGCAGCACCCGGACTAGCGGCTCCTACGAGCAGTACTTC. This rearrangement joins TRBV11-2 to TRBJ2-7, with TRBD2 matching over 10 bases. This CDR3 contains 15 residues. The V gene's germline CDR1 is SGHAT and CDR2 FQNNGV. The V gene end was trimmed by 5 bases and the J gene end by 0 bases; junction bases not matched to a gene: 4.

A word on this clone: This specimen includes other DNA sequences encoding the same CDR3. This chain uses TRBV18 with TRBJ1-2; TRBD1 aligns across 9 bases. The J segment lost 5 bases and the V segment lost 3 bases, leaving 1 base of the junction unmatched. CDR1 KGHSH and CDR2 LQKENI come from the germline V gene. The CDR3 consists of 13 residues. CDR3 DNA sequence: TGTGCCAGCTCACCTGGACAGGGGTATGGCTACACCTTC. This sequence encodes CASSPGQGYGYTF.

This chain connects TRBV27 to TRBJ1-1; D gene ambiguous. V lost 5 bases to trimming and J lost 6 bases, with 7 bases between them. The CDR3 consists of 11 residues. The germline V gene encodes CDR1 MNHEY and CDR2 SMNVEV (reference sequence). The CDR3 sequence is CASSQGAEAFF. DNA for the CDR3: TGTGCCAGCAGTCAAGGAGCTGAAGCTTTCTTT.

Turning to this clone: The same CDR3 can be traced to other DNA sequences in this sample. The chain recombines TRBV7-9 with TRBJ1-6; tentatively, D is TRBD1 (5 bases). V dropped 4 bases and J dropped 7 bases, with 5 bases sitting between them. In germline, CDR1 is SEHNR, CDR2 FQNEAQ (reference sequence). The CDR3 is 12 amino acids. CDR3 in amino acids: CASSSGNSPLHF. In DNA, the CDR3 is TGTGCCAGCAGCTCAGGGAATTCACCCCTCCACTTT.

The rearrangement joins TRBV30 to TRBJ2-1; possible D gene TRBD1, 6 bases. V was pared by 3 bases and J by 9 bases, with 18 bases between. The CDR3 runs to 14 residues. Germline assignment: CDR1 GTSNPN and CDR2 SVGIG (reference sequence). The CDR3 sequence is CAWSRGTSAGEQFF. The CDR3 nucleotides read TGTGCCTGGAGCCGAGGGACATCGGCGGGTGAGCAGTTCTTC.

The genes are TRBV7-2 and TRBJ2-7; 10 bases line up with TRBD2. Per the germline V gene, CDR1 is SGHTA and CDR2 is FQGNSA. V shed 5 bases, J shed 9 bases, and the junction held 7 bases outside the gene matches. The CDR3 length is 13 residues. The CDR3 protein is CASSTLAGEMQYF. In nucleotides, the CDR3 is TGTGCCAGCAGCACCCTAGCGGGAGAGATGCAGTACTTC.

The chain links TRBV10-3 to TRBJ1-2; 9 bases are shared with TRBD1. The CDR3 runs 13 residues. Germline CDR1 ENHRY, CDR2 SYGVKD. V was clipped by 8 bases and J by 8 bases; unmatched bases: 9. CDR3 in DNA: TGTGCCATCGAGGACAGGGGACAGAGCGGCTACACCTTC. Encoded protein: CAIEDRGQSGYTF.

The V gene is TRBV19, the J gene TRBJ1-3; D unresolved. Trimming took 4 bases from V and 4 from J, leaving 14 bases between them. The CDR3 sequence is 15 residues long. Germline values: CDR1 LNHDA, CDR2 SQIVND (reference sequence). CDR3 in amino acids: CASSTAGSLGNTIYF. The CDR3 region has the DNA TGTGCCAGTAGTACGGCAGGATCCCTCGGAAACACCATATATTTT. Filled out from reference TRBV19 and TRBJ1-3, the complete variable domain reads DGGITQSPKYLFRKEGQNVTLSCEQNLNHDAMYWYRQDPGQGLRLIYYSQIVNDFQKGDIAEGYSVSREKKESFPLTVTSAQKNPTAFYLCASSTAGSLGNTIYFGEGSWLTVV.

The chain is built from TRBV6-1 and TRBJ1-5; a possible D gene is TRBD1 (5 bases). Germline V gene sequence: CDR1 MNHNS, CDR2 SASEGT. The CDR3 loop spans 17 amino acids. V shed 2 bases and J shed 5 bases, with 19 bases lying between them. The CDR3 nucleotides are TGTGCCAGCAGTGAATGGGAGGGGTGGGGCCGGGATCAGCCCCAGCATTTT. Amino acids: CASSEWEGWGRDQPQHF.

The rearrangement uses TRBV14 and TRBJ2-3, with 7 nucleotides matching TRBD1. Germline CDR1 is SGHDN and CDR2 is FVKESK. This CDR3 is built from 16 residues. Trimming removed 3 bases from V and 2 bases from J; junction bases left unmatched: 8. The CDR3 sequence is CASSHKHRGPTDTQYF. The CDR3 DNA sequence: TGTGCCAGCAGCCATAAGCACAGGGGCCCCACAGATACGCAGTATTTT.

The chain is built from TRBV2 and TRBJ1-5, with D tentatively TRBD1 (5 bases). V lost 4 bases, J lost 0 bases, and 7 bases lay in between. CDR1 is SNHLY, CDR2 FYNNEI, per germline. This CDR3 comprises 14 residues. DNA for the CDR3: TGTGCCAGCAGTGTGACAGTTAGCAATCAGCCCCAGCATTTT. This translates into CASSVTVSNQPQHF.

J is TRBJ2-1 and V is TRBV5-1; 8 nucleotides align to TRBD2. The V gene's germline CDR1 is SGHRS and CDR2 YFSETQ. The ends lost 0 bases at V and 5 bases at J; junction bases unmatched: 4. This CDR3 has 15 residues. The DNA for the CDR3 is TGCGCCAGCAGCTTGGAGGGACTAGGGAACAATGAGCAGTTCTTC. Amino acid sequence: CASSLEGLGNNEQFF.

This clone has a single count. V and J are TRBV5-1 and TRBJ1-3; D might be TRBD1 (6 bases). The CDR3 spans 16 residues. CDR1 and CDR2 from the germline V gene are SGHRS and YFSETQ. Deletions cut 0 bases from V and 0 bases from J, with 10 bases between. The DNA of the CDR3 is TGCGCCAGCAGCTTGGGGACAGAGAGCTCTGGAAACACCATATATTTT. It translates to CASSLGTESSGNTIYF.

J is TRBJ2-1 and V is TRBV7-3; perhaps TRBD2 as D (6 bases). In germline, CDR1 is SGHTA, CDR2 FQGTGA. The CDR3 is 15 amino acids. V lost 5 bases and J lost 8, with 19 bases in between. As DNA, the CDR3 is TGTGCCAGCAGCCCACTCGGTAGTAGCGGTGATGAGCAGTTCTTC. Protein product: CASSPLGSSGDEQFF.

The chain recombines TRBV6-5 with TRBJ1-6; the match to TRBD1 covers 8 bases. V shed 8 bases, J shed 7 bases, and the junction held 7 bases outside the gene matches. This CDR3 comprises 14 residues. CDR1 MNHEY and CDR2 SVGAGI come from the germline V gene. Written as DNA, the CDR3 is TGTGCCAGCGGACAGGGCCGAGGGAATTCACCCCTCCACTTT. Amino acids: CASGQGRGNSPLHF.

V and J are TRBV5-1 and TRBJ2-5; 14 bases line up with TRBD2. Germline V gives CDR1 SGHRS, CDR2 YFSETQ. J gave up 5 bases and V 0 bases, and 9 bases lay outside the gene matches. The CDR3 loop spans 18 amino acids. This CDR3 reads CASSLGLAGGSVEETQYF. DNA of the CDR3: TGCGCCAGCAGCTTGGGACTAGCGGGAGGGTCCGTCGAGGAGACCCAGTACTTC. The complete variable domain, with remaining parts taken from reference TRBV5-1 and TRBJ2-5, reads KAGVTQTPRYLIKTRGQQVTLSCSPISGHRSVSWYQQTPGQGLQFLFEYFSETQRNKGNFPGRFSGRQFSNSRSEMNVSTLELGDSALYLCASSLGLAGGSVEETQYFGPGTRLLVL.

The chain carries TRBV10-3 and TRBJ2-5; the match to TRBD2 covers 8 bases. The CDR3 loop spans 13 amino acids. Germline CDR1 and CDR2: ENHRY and SYGVKD. V was pared by 3 bases and J by 3 bases, with 0 bases of the junction left unmatched. The CDR3 DNA follows: TGTGCCATCAGTGACGGGAGGGAAGAGACCCAGTACTTC. Its translation: CAISDGREETQYF.

The genes are TRBV2 and TRBJ1-4; D is ambiguous. Trimming pared 2 bases from V and 1 base from J, leaving 14 bases between. From germline, CDR1 is SNHLY and CDR2 FYNNEI. The CDR3 extends over 17 amino acids. In nucleotides, the CDR3 is TGTGCCAGCAGTGAACGGGAAGGGCTTGTAACTAATGAAAAACTGTTTTTT. Its translation is CASSEREGLVTNEKLFF.

The rearrangement joins TRBV29-1 to TRBJ2-7; 8 bases line up with TRBD2. CDR1 is SQVTM and CDR2 is ANQGSEA in the germline V gene. The CDR3 length is 13 residues. With 6 bases clipped from V and 3 bases from J, the junction kept 7 bases outside the gene matches. The CDR3 loop reads CSVGLAENYEQYF. The CDR3 DNA follows: TGCAGCGTAGGACTAGCTGAAAACTACGAGCAGTACTTC.

The chain has TRBV24-1 and TRBJ2-2; unclear D gene. This CDR3 contains 14 residues. V was pared by 8 bases and J by 1 base, with 10 bases between. Germline CDR1 is KGHDR and CDR2 is SFDVKD. Written as DNA, the CDR3 is TGTGCCACCACCCCGAGTGGGAACACCGGGGAGCTGTTTTTT. Its translation is CATTPSGNTGELFF.

The gene calls are TRBV19 and TRBJ2-1; 8 nucleotides align to TRBD2. This CDR3 region has 15 residues. The germline gives CDR1 LNHDA, CDR2 SQIVND (reference sequence). With 7 bases clipped from V and 4 bases from J, the junction kept 9 bases outside the gene matches. The CDR3 protein is CASKSPGLDYNEQFF. The CDR3 nucleotides read TGTGCCAGTAAGAGCCCGGGACTAGATTACAATGAGCAGTTCTTC.

The J gene is TRBJ2-7, the V gene TRBV2; the D is unclear. The V gene lost 4 bases and the J gene lost 6 bases, with 7 bases spanning the gap. This CDR3 spans 11 amino acids. Per germline, CDR1 SNHLY and CDR2 FYNNEI. CDR3 sequence reads: CASSVAIEQYF. The DNA of the CDR3 is TGTGCCAGCAGTGTGGCAATCGAGCAGTACTTC.